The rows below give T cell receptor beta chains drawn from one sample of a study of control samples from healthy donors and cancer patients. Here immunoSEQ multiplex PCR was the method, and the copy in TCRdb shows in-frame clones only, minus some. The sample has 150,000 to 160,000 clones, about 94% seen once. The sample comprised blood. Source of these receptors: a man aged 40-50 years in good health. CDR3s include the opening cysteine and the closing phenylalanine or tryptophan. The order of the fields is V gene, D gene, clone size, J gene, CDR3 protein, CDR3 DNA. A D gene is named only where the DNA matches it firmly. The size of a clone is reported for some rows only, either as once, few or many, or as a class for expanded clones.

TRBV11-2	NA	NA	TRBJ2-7	CASSWAEYEQYF	TGTGCCAGCAGCTGGGCGGAGTACGAGCAGTACTTC
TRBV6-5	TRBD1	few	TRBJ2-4	CASSYDRVSAKNIQYF	TGTGCCAGCAGTTATGACAGGGTTTCAGCCAAAAACATTCAGTACTTC
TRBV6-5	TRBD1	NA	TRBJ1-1	CASSLSWTGETEAFF	TGTGCCAGCAGTCTATCCTGGACAGGGGAAACTGAAGCTTTCTTT
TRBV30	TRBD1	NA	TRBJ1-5	CAVATGGVGNQPQHF	TGTGCCGTCGCTACAGGGGGAGTCGGCAATCAGCCCCAGCATTTT
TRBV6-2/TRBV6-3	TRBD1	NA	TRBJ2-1	CASRPRQGASNEQFF	TGTGCCAGCAGACCTAGACAGGGGGCCTCGAATGAGCAGTTCTTC
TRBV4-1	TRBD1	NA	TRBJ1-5	CASSQDDRGSEPQHF	TGCGCCAGCAGCCAAGACGACAGGGGGTCGGAGCCCCAGCATTTT
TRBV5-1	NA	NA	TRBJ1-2	CASSFRDLIDGYTF	TGCGCCAGCAGCTTCCGGGACCTAATCGACGGCTACACCTTC
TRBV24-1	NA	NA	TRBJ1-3	CATSDSGSGNTIYF	TGTGCCACCAGTGACTCTGGCTCTGGAAACACCATATATTTT
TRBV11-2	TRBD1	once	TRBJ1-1	CASSSWTGGGTEAFF	TGTGCCAGCAGCTCCTGGACAGGGGGAGGAACTGAAGCTTTCTTT
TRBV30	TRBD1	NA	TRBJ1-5	CAWSGQGARQPQHF	TGTGCCTGGAGTGGGCAGGGGGCGAGGCAGCCCCAGCATTTT
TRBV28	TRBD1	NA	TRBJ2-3	CASRSGTDTDTQYF	TGTGCCAGCAGATCCGGGACAGACACAGATACGCAGTATTTT
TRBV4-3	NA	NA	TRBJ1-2	CASSQVLTALSYGYTF	TGCGCCAGCAGCCAAGTTTTGACAGCCCTAAGCTATGGCTACACCTTC
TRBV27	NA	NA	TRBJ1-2	CASSLSEGTNYGYTF	TGTGCCAGCAGTTTATCGGAAGGAACTAACTATGGCTACACCTTC
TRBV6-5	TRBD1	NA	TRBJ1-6	CASDRGYRSPLHF	TGTGCCAGCGACAGGGGGTATCGGTCACCCCTCCACTTT
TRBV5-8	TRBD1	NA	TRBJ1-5	CASSPRDREDQPQHF	TGTGCCAGCAGCCCGCGGGACAGGGAGGATCAGCCCCAGCATTTT
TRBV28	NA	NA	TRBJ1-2	CASRTLIGYTF	TGTGCCAGCAGGACATTGATCGGCTACACCTTC
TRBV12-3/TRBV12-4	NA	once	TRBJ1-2	CASSLRGLNGYTF	TGTGCCAGCAGTTTACGAGGCCTTAATGGCTACACCTTC
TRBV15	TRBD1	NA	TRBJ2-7	CATSRLRGYGSYEQYF	TGTGCCACCAGCAGACTCAGGGGGTACGGCTCCTACGAGCAGTACTTC
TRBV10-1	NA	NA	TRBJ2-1	CASSETAYNEQFF	TGCGCCAGCAGTGAGACAGCCTACAATGAGCAGTTCTTC
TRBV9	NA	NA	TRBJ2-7	CASSPLGGGASYEQYF	TGTGCCAGCAGTCCTTTAGGGGGAGGGGCCTCCTACGAGCAGTACTTC
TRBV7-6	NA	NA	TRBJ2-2	CASSLAGTRGTGELFF	TGTGCCAGCAGCCTAGCCGGGACAAGAGGCACCGGGGAGCTGTTTTTT
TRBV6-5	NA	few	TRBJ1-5	CASLWEVTSNQPQHF	TGTGCCAGCCTATGGGAAGTGACAAGCAATCAGCCCCAGCATTTT
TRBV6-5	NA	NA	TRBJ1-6	CASSYSRQAISPLHF	TGTGCCAGCAGTTACTCGAGGCAGGCCATTTCACCCCTCCACTTT
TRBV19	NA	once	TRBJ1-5	CASSIDGAPGNQPQHF	TGTGCCAGTAGTATAGATGGGGCTCCGGGCAATCAGCCCCAGCATTTT
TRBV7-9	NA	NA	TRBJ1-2	CASTAYGQANYGYTF	TGTGCCAGCACCGCTTACGGGCAAGCTAACTATGGCTACACCTTC
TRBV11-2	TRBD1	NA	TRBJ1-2	CASSLVFDRGATF	TGTGCCAGCAGCTTAGTTTTCGACAGGGGAGCCACCTTC
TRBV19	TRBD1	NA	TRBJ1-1	CASIPGTVNTEAFF	TGTGCCAGTATCCCAGGGACAGTGAACACTGAAGCTTTCTTT
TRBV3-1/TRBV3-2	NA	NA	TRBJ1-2	CASSPFLGRPGIYGYTF	TGTGCCAGCAGCCCCTTTCTCGGACGCCCCGGGATCTATGGCTACACCTTC
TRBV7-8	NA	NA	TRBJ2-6	CASSGAGSGANVLTF	TGTGCCAGCAGCGGGGCTGGCTCTGGGGCCAACGTCCTGACTTTC
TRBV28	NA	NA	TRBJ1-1	CASRNRALRTEAFF	TGTGCCAGCAGGAACAGGGCGCTGAGAACTGAAGCTTTCTTT
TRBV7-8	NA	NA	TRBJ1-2	CASSIPGASAGYTF	TGTGCCAGCAGCATCCCCGGGGCTTCGGCCGGCTACACCTTC
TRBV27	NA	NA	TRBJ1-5	CASSLSLGQPQHF	TGTGCCAGCAGTTTATCATTGGGGCAGCCCCAGCATTTT
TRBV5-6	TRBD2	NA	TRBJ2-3	CASSLTRGGSTDTQYF	TGTGCCAGCAGCTTGACAAGGGGAGGGTCCACAGATACGCAGTATTTT
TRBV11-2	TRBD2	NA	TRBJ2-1	CASSLTSGGTHEQFF	TGTGCCAGCAGCTTAACTTCGGGGGGGACTCATGAGCAGTTCTTC
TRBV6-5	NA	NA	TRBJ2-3	CASIKRTDTQYF	TGTGCCAGCATTAAACGAACAGATACGCAGTATTTT
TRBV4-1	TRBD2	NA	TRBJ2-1	CASSQASGVSYNEQFF	TGCGCCAGCAGCCAAGCTAGCGGGGTCTCCTACAATGAGCAGTTCTTC
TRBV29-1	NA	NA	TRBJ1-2	CSVGGGEGYTF	TGCAGCGTTGGGGGTGGGGAGGGCTACACCTTC
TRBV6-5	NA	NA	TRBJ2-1	CASSLNQGAHNEQFF	TGTGCCAGCAGCCTTAATCAAGGGGCCCACAATGAGCAGTTCTTC
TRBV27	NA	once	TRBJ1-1	CASSLSGGGNTEAFF	TGTGCCAGCAGTTTATCAGGGGGGGGAAACACTGAAGCTTTCTTT
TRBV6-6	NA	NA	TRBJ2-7	CASSYGRGGYEQYF	TGTGCCAGCAGTTACGGCAGGGGTGGCTACGAGCAGTACTTC
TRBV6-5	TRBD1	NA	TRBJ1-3	CASSYDRGPGNTIYF	TGTGCCAGCAGTTATGACAGGGGTCCTGGAAACACCATATATTTT
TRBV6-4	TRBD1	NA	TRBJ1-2	CASIRPHTDRVWGYTF	TGTGCCAGCATTCGCCCCCATACTGACAGGGTTTGGGGCTACACCTTC
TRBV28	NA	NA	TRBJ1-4	CASNGPEQRDEKLFF	TGTGCCAGCAATGGCCCGGAACAGAGGGATGAAAAACTGTTTTTT
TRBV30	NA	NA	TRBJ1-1	CAWSFHTEAFF	TGTGCCTGGAGTTTCCACACTGAAGCTTTCTTT
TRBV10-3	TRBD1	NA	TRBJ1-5	CATGTGESQPQHF	TGTGCCACCGGGACAGGGGAATCTCAGCCCCAGCATTTT
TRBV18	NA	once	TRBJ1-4	CASSPSLHNEKLFF	TGTGCCAGCTCACCTAGCCTGCATAATGAAAAACTGTTTTTT
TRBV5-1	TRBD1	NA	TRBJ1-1	CASSLTGGNTEAFF	TGCGCCAGCAGCTTGACAGGGGGGAACACTGAAGCTTTCTTT
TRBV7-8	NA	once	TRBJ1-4	CASSTYLGEKLFF	TGTGCCAGCAGCACCTACCTGGGGGAAAAACTGTTTTTT
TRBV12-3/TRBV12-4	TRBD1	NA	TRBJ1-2	CASSHRDREGYTF	TGTGCCAGCAGTCACCGGGACAGGGAGGGCTACACCTTC
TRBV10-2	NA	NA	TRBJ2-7	CASLQDTPYEQYF	TGCGCCAGCCTACAAGACACCCCCTACGAGCAGTACTTC